Listed here are 27 T cell receptor beta chains from one sample, sequenced in a study of T cell responses to AZD1222 COVID-19 vaccine. The table came from immunoSEQ multiplex PCR; TCRdb's copy has only in-frame clones and leaves some out. Of 100,000 to 120,000 clones listed, 85% to 95% were seen once; the top ten hold about 7.8%. The material sequenced was peripheral blood, taken on day 0 of AZD1222 vaccination. All receptors derive from an adult in good health.

The CDR3: CSAYLNTQYF. The CDR3 nucleotides read TGCAGTGCTTACTTGAATACGCAGTATTTT. V usage is TRBV20-1 and J usage is TRBJ2-3; D is unresolved. CDR1 and CDR2 (germline): DFQATT, SNEGSKA (reference sequence). This CDR3 region has 10 residues. V was clipped by 5 bases and J by 7 bases, with 7 bases between them.

The CDR3 nucleotides are TGTGCCAGTAGTCCGGACAGTTCCTATGGCTACACCTTC. Protein: CASSPDSSYGYTF. V is TRBV19 and J is TRBJ1-2, with D perhaps matching TRBD1 (6 bases). Looked up from germline, CDR1 is LNHDA and CDR2 is SQIVND (reference sequence). The CDR3 consists of 13 residues. V lost 5 bases to trimming and J lost 4 bases, with 11 bases between them.

The chain employs TRBV11-2 and TRBJ1-1; maybe TRBD1 (6 bases). The germline V gene encodes CDR1 SGHAT and CDR2 FQNNGV. This CDR3 has 15 amino acids. With 5 bases removed from V and 0 bases from J, the gap between germline ends came to 13 bases. The CDR3 DNA is TGTGCCAGCAGCATCACAGGGTACGTGAACACTGAAGCTTTCTTT. This codes for CASSITGYVNTEAFF.

The CDR3 region is CASSPRGGSGNTIYF. For the CDR3, the DNA is TGTGCCAGCAGCCCCCGCGGGGGGTCTGGAAACACCATATATTTT. This chain uses TRBV7-9 with TRBJ1-3, with D maybe TRBD1 (5 bases). This CDR3 contains 15 residues. Per the germline V gene, CDR1 is SEHNR and CDR2 is FQNEAQ (reference sequence). Deletions cut 5 bases from V and 1 base from J, with 12 bases between. The complete variable domain, with remaining parts taken from reference TRBV7-9 and TRBJ1-3, reads DTGVSQNPRHKITKRGQNVTFRCDPISEHNRLYWYRQTLGQGPEFLTYFQNEAQLEKSRLLSDRFSAERPKGSFSTLEIQRTEQGDSAMYLCASSPRGGSGNTIYFGEGSWLTVV.

This chain connects TRBV29-1 to TRBJ1-2; 8 nucleotides match TRBD1. Germline trimming cut 4 bases from V and 3 bases from J; bases unmatched to any gene: 1. This CDR3 has 12 amino acids. Germline assignment: CDR1 SQVTM and CDR2 ANQGSEA. The CDR3 region is CSVGQGHYGYTF. Written as DNA, the CDR3 is TGCAGCGTTGGACAGGGGCACTATGGCTACACCTTC.

The gene calls are TRBV12-5 and TRBJ2-2; perhaps TRBD1 as D (5 bases). Germline assignment: CDR1 LGHNT and CDR2 FRNRAP. V was pared by 0 bases and J by 4 bases, with 12 bases between. The CDR3 totals 16 residues. Here the CDR3 DNA reads TGTGCTAGTGGTTTGGTACTCAGGGTCCCCACCGGGGAGCTGTTTTTT. Its protein is CASGLVLRVPTGELFF.

This clone has only one observation. The chain employs TRBV6-2 or TRBV6-3 and TRBJ2-3, with D possibly TRBD1 on 5 matching bases. The V end was cut by 2 bases, the J end by 6 bases, with 15 bases between. The germline V gene encodes CDR1 MNHEY and CDR2 SVGEGT. The CDR3 contains 15 residues. The CDR3 DNA sequence: TGTGCCAGCAGTTACCAGGGCCAGGGTGGGGATACGCAGTATTTT. Protein product: CASSYQGQGGDTQYF.

This CDR3 is CASSQASGQGWYF. The CDR3 DNA follows: TGTGCCAGCAGCCAAGCTTCCGGGCAGGGTTGGTATTTT. V gene TRBV3-1 (or the pseudogene TRBV3-2) combines with J gene TRBJ2-3, with a possible D match to TRBD1 (5 bases). The CDR3 runs to 13 residues. Trimming took off 1 base at V and 14 bases at J, with 16 bases between the two ends. The germline V gene encodes CDR1 LGHDT and CDR2 YNNKEL (reference sequence).

The chain is built from TRBV4-2 and TRBJ2-2; D may match TRBD1 or TRBD2 (5 bases each). V dropped 0 bases and J dropped 4 bases, with 6 bases sitting between them. Germline CDR1 LGHNA, CDR2 YNFKEQ. This CDR3 is 14 amino acids long. CDR3 residues: CASSQERGTGELFF. Here the CDR3 DNA reads TGTGCCAGCAGCCAAGAGAGGGGCACCGGGGAGCTGTTTTTT.

The chain employs TRBV15 and TRBJ1-6, with D possibly TRBD1 on 6 matching bases. Between the trimmed V and J ends, which lost 5 bases and 0 bases, there was a span of 11 bases. The CDR3 length is 16 residues. Germline CDR1 is LNHNV and CDR2 is YYDKDF (reference sequence). CDR3 loop: CATSDWDNSYNSPLHF. In nucleotides, the CDR3 is TGTGCCACCAGCGACTGGGACAACTCCTATAATTCACCCCTCCACTTT.

The chain is built from TRBV6-4 and TRBJ2-1; D perhaps matches TRBD2 (6 bases). The CDR3 is 13 amino acids. V dropped 4 bases and J dropped 3 bases, with 7 bases sitting between them. Germline lookup yields CDR1 MRHNA and CDR2 SNTAGT. The CDR3 DNA follows: TGTGCCAGCAGTGCGGGGGACTACAATGAGCAGTTCTTC. Amino acids: CASSAGDYNEQFF.

This chain uses TRBV5-1 with TRBJ2-5, with D possibly matching TRBD1 (5 bases). This CDR3 region has 14 residues. The V end was cut by 4 bases, the J end by 3 bases, with 13 bases between. Per the germline V gene, CDR1 is SGHRS and CDR2 is YFSETQ. The CDR3 nucleotides read TGCGCCAGCAGCCCGGGTTCCAGGGAAGAGACCCAGTACTTC. Amino acid sequence: CASSPGSREETQYF.

V gene TRBV19 combines with J gene TRBJ1-1; D unclear. CDR1 is LNHDA and CDR2 is SQIVND in the germline V gene (reference sequence). CDR3 length: 11 residues. V was shortened by 9 bases and J by 1 base, with 6 bases between the two germline ends. The CDR3 protein is CASWENTEAFF. In DNA, the CDR3 is TGTGCCAGCTGGGAGAACACTGAAGCTTTCTTT. Complete variable domain (other parts from reference TRBV19 and TRBJ1-1): DGGITQSPKYLFRKEGQNVTLSCEQNLNHDAMYWYRQDPGQGLRLIYYSQIVNDFQKGDIAEGYSVSREKKESFPLTVTSAQKNPTAFYLCASWENTEAFFGQGTRLTVV.

The chain employs TRBV5-1 and TRBJ2-3, with a possible D match to TRBD2 (6 bases). V lost 5 bases, J lost 5 bases, and 15 bases lay in between. This CDR3 comprises 14 residues. CDR1 and CDR2 from the germline V gene are SGHRS and YFSETQ. The CDR3, as DNA: TGCGCCAGCAGGGAGCTGGGCGGGATAGATACGCAGTATTTT. It translates to CASRELGGIDTQYF.

The V and J genes are TRBV10-1 and TRBJ2-2; 10 bases fit TRBD1. CDR1 WNHNN and CDR2 SYGVQD come from the germline V gene (reference sequence). The CDR3 runs 16 residues. The V and J ends lost 9 bases and 4 bases, in that order; junction bases with no gene match: 11. The CDR3 region is CASGTGASQGTGELFF. CDR3 sequence (DNA): TGCGCCAGTGGGACAGGGGCCTCGCAGGGCACCGGGGAGCTGTTTTTT.

The chain joins TRBV5-4 to TRBJ1-6; 8 nucleotides agree with TRBD1. Germline CDR1 SGHNT, CDR2 YYREEE (reference sequence). The V segment lost 0 bases and the J segment 3 bases; nucleotides outside the gene matches: 2. The CDR3 has 16 amino acids. The CDR3 coding sequence is TGTGCCAGCAGCTTGGAAACAGGGGGCTATAATTCACCCCTCCACTTT. Protein product: CASSLETGGYNSPLHF.

This rearrangement joins TRBV3-1 (or the pseudogene TRBV3-2) to TRBJ1-1; D possibly corresponds to TRBD1 (5 bases). CDR3 length: 16 residues. V was trimmed by 0 bases and J by 4 bases, leaving 15 bases between them. Germline CDR1 is LGHDT and CDR2 is YNNKEL (reference sequence). CDR3 loop: CASSQEGRASGTEAFF. The CDR3 DNA sequence: TGTGCCAGCAGCCAAGAGGGCAGGGCAAGTGGCACTGAAGCTTTCTTT.

CDR3: CASSLIRGSNQPQHF. As DNA, the CDR3 is TGTGCCAGCAGTTTAATCAGGGGGAGCAATCAGCCCCAGCATTTT. The V and J genes are TRBV27 and TRBJ1-5, with 7 bases lining up with TRBD1. CDR1 MNHEY and CDR2 SMNVEV come from the germline V gene (reference sequence). The junction had 2 bases not matched to a gene; V was cut back by 2 bases and J by 1 base. The CDR3 consists of 15 residues.

The genes are TRBV19 and TRBJ1-4; 8 bases are shared with TRBD1. After removal of 6 bases from V and 5 bases from J, the junction contained 2 bases not matched to a gene. Germline-derived CDR1 and CDR2 are LNHDA and SQIVND (reference sequence). CDR3 length: 13 residues. The CDR3: CASRRTGNEKLFF. The DNA for the CDR3 is TGTGCCAGTAGACGGACAGGGAATGAAAAACTGTTTTTT.

The chain uses TRBV24-1 and TRBJ2-7, with D hard to call. The CDR3 loop spans 14 amino acids. Germline CDR1 KGHDR, CDR2 SFDVKD. The ends were cut back, 5 bases at V and 6 bases at J, with 16 bases in the middle. The CDR3 protein is CATSAPSLMGEQYF. The CDR3 DNA follows: TGTGCCACCAGTGCCCCATCTCTGATGGGCGAGCAGTACTTC.

J is TRBJ2-5 and V is TRBV27, with a tentative D call TRBD1 (5 bases). CDR3 size: 14 residues. CDR1 and CDR2 from the germline V gene are MNHEY and SMNVEV (reference sequence). V dropped 3 bases and J dropped 5 bases, with 13 bases sitting between them. CDR3 nucleotide sequence: TGTGCCAGCAGTTTGTCAGGGTTTGGGGAGACCCAGTACTTC. Amino acid sequence: CASSLSGFGETQYF.

This rearrangement joins TRBV28 to TRBJ2-2, with TRBD2 matching 7 bases. Germline-derived CDR1 and CDR2 are MDHEN and SYDVKM. V lost 5 bases and J lost 16; bases outside the gene matches: 7. The CDR3 has 11 residues. Here the CDR3 reads CASSGRVSWFF. The DNA for the CDR3 is TGTGCCAGCAGTGGGAGGGTCAGTTGGTTTTTT. The variable domain in full, completed from reference TRBV28 and TRBJ2-2, reads DVKVTQSSRYLVKRTGEKVFLECVQDMDHENMFWYRQDPGLGLRLIYFSYDVKMKEKGDIPEGYSVSREKKERFSLILESASTNQTSMYLCASSGRVSWFFGEGSRLTVL.

This rearrangement joins TRBV3-1 (or the pseudogene TRBV3-2) to TRBJ1-2; D unresolved. The CDR3 covers 13 residues. Germline V gene lookup returns CDR1 LGHDT and CDR2 YNNKEL (reference sequence). V lost 1 base and J lost 6, with 9 bases in between. The chain's CDR3 is CASSQGGVDGYTF. In DNA, the CDR3 is TGTGCCAGCAGCCAAGGCGGGGTGGATGGCTACACCTTC.

This chain connects TRBV6-2 or TRBV6-3 to TRBJ2-1; 7 positions match TRBD2. The CDR3 has 15 residues. V shed 5 bases, J shed 1 base, and the junction held 5 bases outside the gene matches. The germline V gene has CDR1 MNHEY and CDR2 SVGEGT. The DNA of the CDR3 is TGTGCCAGCAGTGCCTGGGGGGGTTCCTACAATGAGCAGTTCTTC. It yields the protein CASSAWGGSYNEQFF.

V usage is TRBV28 and J usage is TRBJ1-5, with a weak D call TRBD1 (6 bases). The CDR3 is 15 residues long. Germline CDR1 MDHEN, CDR2 SYDVKM. V shed 6 bases and J shed 1 base, with 13 bases lying between them. For the CDR3, the DNA is TGTGCCAGCAGACGCCACACAGGGAGCAATCAGCCCCAGCATTTT. Amino acid sequence: CASRRHTGSNQPQHF.

This chain uses TRBV27 with TRBJ1-2; D ambiguous. The CDR3 extends over 13 amino acids. The germline V gene has CDR1 MNHEY and CDR2 SMNVEV (reference sequence). The V end was cut by 5 bases, the J end by 4 bases, with 11 bases between. The CDR3 DNA follows: TGTGCCAGCAGTGCGGGTCTGGGCTATGGCTACACCTTC. Amino acids: CASSAGLGYGYTF.

This clone was seen more than once but under ten times. This chain links TRBV19 with TRBJ2-5; 9 nucleotides match TRBD1. The V and J ends lost 7 bases and 4 bases, in that order; junction bases with no gene match: 7. The CDR3 runs 14 residues. Looked up from germline, CDR1 is LNHDA and CDR2 is SQIVND (reference sequence). DNA for the CDR3: TGTGCCAGTAACAACAGGGGGCGCGGAGAGACCCAGTACTTC. Protein sequence: CASNNRGRGETQYF.